This T cell receptor beta chain was obtained from a study of cytomegalovirus exposure and HLA in healthy donors. Study-wide context: Previous work identified roughly 120 million unique TCR beta sequences from 200 million or so T cells. Some 85 million unique TCRs, all from HLA-typed donors, were included in an early release of the data. Study-wide findings and caveats: Cytomegalovirus-associated status was assigned to fewer than 200 TCR beta chains.

A remark on this clone: The antigen is undetermined.

The CDR3 is 15 amino acids. Per the germline V gene, CDR1 is LNHDA and CDR2 is SQIVND (reference sequence). With 6 bases clipped from V and 7 bases from J, the junction kept 10 bases outside the gene matches. PCR used 60 Vbeta primers and 13 Jbeta primers. This table comes from immunoSEQ multiplex PCR, and its TCRdb copy is limited to in-frame clones, with some not included. The profile shows 120,000 or so clones, roughly 70% of them singletons. The V gene is TRBV19, the J gene TRBJ1-5; 9 bases match TRBD1. The source of this sequence is a woman aged 40 to 55 in good health and CMV-seropositive. Material for sequencing was PBMCs. CDR3 in amino acids: CASSRDREVGQPQHF. CDR3 bases: TGTGCCAGTAGCCGGGACAGGGAGGTCGGGCAGCCCCAGCATTTT.